The present T cell receptor (beta chain) was sequenced within a study of STAT5B mutations in CD4+ large granular lymphocyte leukemia. General study points: Main leukemic clonotypes were patient-specific, but about 26% appeared at low frequency elsewhere.

A remark on this clone: Its matching antigen is unknown.

The CDR3 length is 14 residues. Germline CDR1 reads SQVTM; CDR2 reads ANQGSEA. After removal of 6 bases from V and 0 bases from J, the junction contained 6 bases not matched to a gene. TCRdb keeps only in-frame clones here, not all; method: immunoSEQ multiplex PCR. The table lists about 38,000 clones, more than 60% of them singletons. The chain carries TRBV29-1 and TRBJ2-7; the match to TRBD1 covers 9 bases. Sequences were obtained from CD4+ T cells from blood buffy coats. This sequence originates from a human donor in good health. CDR3 nucleotide sequence: TGCAGCGTCGCACAGGGGGCGAGCTCCTACGAGCAGTACTTC. Its translation is CSVAQGASSYEQYF.